This TCR beta chain was obtained from a study of T cell repertoires in cytomegalovirus infection. The overall study: The authors used CMV epitopes that were HLA-C-restricted (recently identified) and HLA-B-restricted (well studied). Through public TCR beta signatures, both CMV infection and matching HLA type were indicated.

Study outcomes and limitations: The ex vivo response was dominated by HLA-C-restricted CMV-specific TCR beta clonotypes. Based on cumulative public TCR beta family frequency, carriers of CMV plus the relevant HLA were identified.

The V end lost 0 bases, the J end lost 3 bases, and 12 bases lay between the germline ends. The V gene's germline CDR1 is SGHDN and CDR2 FVKESK. The CDR3 contains 16 residues. In TCRdb, the reads were re-called with MiXCR into one record per CDR3 protein. The repertoire has about 920,000 distinct CDR3 sequences, around 31% of them found once; the top ten carry 11% to 15%. Worth noting for this clonotype: Its antigen is undetermined.

This material consisted of cultured CD8+ T cells from PBMCs, taken from culture after CMV antigen stimulation. The chain joins TRBV14 to TRBJ2-1; D is possibly TRBD2 (6 bases). The sequence was obtained from a human donor in good health (CMV status not recorded). Some clones in this sample may be carry-over from other donors' samples. The CDR3 loop is CASSQDSSAIYNEQFF. The CDR3 nucleotides are TGTGCCAGCAGCCAAGATTCTAGCGCCATCTACAATGAGCAGTTCTTC.